The 16 T cell receptor beta chains below come from one sample, sequenced in a study of blood T cell repertoires in COVID-19. Clones were sequenced by immunoSEQ multiplex PCR, and TCRdb holds only the in-frame ones, with some missing. Of about 400,000 clones in the sample, roughly 88% are singletons; the top ten hold roughly 2%. Input material: PBMCs or T cells enriched from blood (not recorded which). The receptors shown here come from a woman in her 40s with acute COVID-19.

The chain combines TRBV5-1 with TRBJ1-5; D uncertain. CDR1 is SGHRS, CDR2 YFSETQ, per germline. V lost 0 bases to trimming and J lost 5 bases, with 6 bases between them. The CDR3 extends over 13 amino acids. The CDR3 nucleotides are TGCGCCAGCAGCTTGGGAACAGATCAGCCCCAGCATTTT. Its protein product is CASSLGTDQPQHF.

The table lists this clone with a few counts. In DNA form, the CDR3 reads TGTGCCAGCAGTGTAGGGACTAGCGGGGGGGCCGGGGAGACCCAGTACTTC. As protein: CASSVGTSGGAGETQYF. The genes are TRBV2 and TRBJ2-5, with 16 bases matching TRBD2. The CDR3 extends over 17 amino acids. Germline assignment: CDR1 SNHLY and CDR2 FYNNEI. V lost 4 bases to trimming and J lost 5 bases; unmatched junction nucleotides: 7.

This sequence joins TRBV29-1 and TRBJ2-1; 8 bases align to TRBD2. Germline V gene lookup returns CDR1 SQVTM and CDR2 ANQGSEA. The CDR3 is 16 amino acids. Losses at the gene ends were 6 bases for V and 2 bases for J; bases not matched to a gene: 12. CDR3 region: CSVDQLAEPTYNEQFF. The CDR3 DNA reads as TGCAGCGTAGACCAACTAGCGGAGCCCACCTACAATGAGCAGTTCTTC.

This chain links TRBV6-5 with TRBJ2-5; 12 bases map to TRBD1. V lost 7 bases and J lost 4; bases outside the gene matches: 7. The CDR3 is 15 amino acids. Germline V CDR1 and CDR2: MNHEY, SVGAGI. The CDR3 DNA is TGTGCCAGCATGACGGGGACAGGGGGCAGAGAGACCCAGTACTTC. Translated, it gives CASMTGTGGRETQYF.

The chain uses TRBV7-2 and TRBJ1-3; TRBD1 aligns across 7 bases. With 2 bases clipped from V and 0 bases from J, the junction kept 7 bases outside the gene matches. CDR1 is SGHTA and CDR2 is FQGNSA in the germline V gene. The CDR3 sequence is 17 residues long. CDR3 sequence: CASSLRTGTSSGNTIYF. The DNA for the CDR3 is TGTGCCAGCAGCTTAAGGACAGGCACCAGCTCTGGAAACACCATATATTTT.

The chain couples TRBV19 to TRBJ1-5; D possibly corresponds to TRBD1 (5 bases). The length of the CDR3 is 13 residues. V shed 3 bases and J shed 6 bases, with 9 bases lying between them. CDR1 is LNHDA and CDR2 is SQIVND in the germline V gene (reference sequence). In nucleotides, the CDR3 is TGTGCCAGTAGTATGGGCAGGGCTCAGCCCCAGCATTTT. This encodes CASSMGRAQPQHF.

The chain uses TRBV7-9 and TRBJ2-7, with 8 bases that match TRBD1. The CDR3 runs to 14 residues. V trimming: 9 bases; J trimming: 3 bases; junction bases outside the gene matches: 10. Germline CDR1 reads SEHNR; CDR2 reads FQNEAQ (reference sequence). The CDR3: CARRDGQGDYEQYF. The CDR3 DNA follows: TGTGCCAGGAGGGATGGACAGGGAGACTACGAGCAGTACTTC. Using reference TRBV7-9 and TRBJ2-7 for the parts outside the CDR3, the full variable domain is DTGVSQNPRHKITKRGQNVTFRCDPISEHNRLYWYRQTLGQGPEFLTYFQNEAQLEKSRLLSDRFSAERPKGSFSTLEIQRTEQGDSAMYLCARRDGQGDYEQYFGPGTRLTVT.

This chain connects TRBV5-1 to TRBJ1-3; D ambiguous. The germline gives CDR1 SGHRS, CDR2 YFSETQ. Trimming stripped 0 bases from V and 4 bases from J, with 8 bases between. CDR3 length: 14 residues. CDR3: CASSLGGLGNTIYF. Here the CDR3 DNA reads TGCGCCAGCAGCTTGGGAGGACTAGGAAACACCATATATTTT.

In its sample, this clone was seen a few times. The chain joins TRBV27 to TRBJ2-3, with 9 nucleotides matching TRBD1. This CDR3 is 18 amino acids long. Germline CDR1 is MNHEY and CDR2 is SMNVEV (reference sequence). V was pared by 4 bases and J by 6 bases, with 17 bases of the junction left unmatched. Written as DNA, the CDR3 is TGTGCCAGCAGTTCATCGAATTCCGGGACAGGGTTTCATGATACGCAGTATTTT. Encoded protein: CASSSSNSGTGFHDTQYF.

The chain couples TRBV6-5 to TRBJ1-2; no reliable D call. The CDR3 sequence is 13 residues long. Trimming took off 5 bases at V and 7 bases at J, with 14 bases between the two ends. Germline V gene lookup returns CDR1 MNHEY and CDR2 SVGAGI. CDR3 residues: CASSTRPSGGYTF. The CDR3 DNA sequence: TGTGCCAGCAGTACACGCCCCTCAGGTGGCTACACCTTC.

The V call is TRBV12-5, the J call TRBJ1-5, with 10 bases fitting TRBD1. V gave up 3 bases and J gave up 6 bases; unmatched junction bases: 8. Germline V gene data show CDR1 as LGHNT and CDR2 as FRNRAP. This CDR3 contains 16 residues. As DNA, the CDR3 is TGTGCTAGTGGTTTAGGAGACAGGGGGCATCGTCAGCCCCAGCATTTT. Encoded protein: CASGLGDRGHRQPQHF.

The chain has TRBV27 and TRBJ2-7; 15 bases fit TRBD2. Germline V gives CDR1 MNHEY, CDR2 SMNVEV (reference sequence). The CDR3 has 19 residues. Trimming removed 3 bases from V and 4 bases from J; junction bases left unmatched: 13. The CDR3 is CASSFVTGTSGGRAYEQYF. DNA of the CDR3: TGTGCCAGCAGTTTTGTTACCGGGACTAGCGGGGGGCGGGCTTACGAGCAGTACTTC.

This chain connects TRBV11-2 to TRBJ2-3, with D maybe TRBD2 (6 bases). The CDR3 runs to 15 residues. The V gene lost 4 bases and the J gene lost 1 base, with 12 bases spanning the gap. Germline lookup yields CDR1 SGHAT and CDR2 FQNNGV. In nucleotides, the CDR3 is TGTGCCAGCAGCTCCACTGGACTACGCACAGATACGCAGTATTTT. It yields the protein CASSSTGLRTDTQYF.

V gene TRBV14 combines with J gene TRBJ1-2, with TRBD1 identical over 7 bases. The CDR3 is made up of 14 amino acids. The V and J ends lost 3 bases and 2 bases, in that order; junction bases with no gene match: 3. Germline values: CDR1 SGHDN, CDR2 FVKESK. Written as DNA, the CDR3 is TGTGCCAGCAGCCAGAGACAGGGAAACTATGGCTACACCTTC. Translating gives CASSQRQGNYGYTF.

The chain carries TRBV11-2 and TRBJ1-2; possibly TRBD1 for D (5 bases). Germline CDR1 and CDR2: SGHAT and FQNNGV. V lost 1 base, J lost 8 bases, and 14 bases lay in between. The CDR3 extends over 14 amino acids. The CDR3: CASSLGGSFQGYTF. In DNA, the CDR3 is TGTGCCAGCAGCTTAGGGGGCTCGTTCCAAGGCTACACCTTC.

The chain combines TRBV6-5 with TRBJ1-1, with 7 nucleotides matching TRBD1. Germline trimming cut 5 bases from V and 3 bases from J; bases unmatched to any gene: 6. This CDR3 is built from 14 residues. The germline V gene has CDR1 MNHEY and CDR2 SVGAGI. Here the CDR3 reads CASSPNTGDTEAFF. CDR3 coding DNA: TGTGCCAGCAGTCCGAATACAGGGGACACTGAAGCTTTCTTT.